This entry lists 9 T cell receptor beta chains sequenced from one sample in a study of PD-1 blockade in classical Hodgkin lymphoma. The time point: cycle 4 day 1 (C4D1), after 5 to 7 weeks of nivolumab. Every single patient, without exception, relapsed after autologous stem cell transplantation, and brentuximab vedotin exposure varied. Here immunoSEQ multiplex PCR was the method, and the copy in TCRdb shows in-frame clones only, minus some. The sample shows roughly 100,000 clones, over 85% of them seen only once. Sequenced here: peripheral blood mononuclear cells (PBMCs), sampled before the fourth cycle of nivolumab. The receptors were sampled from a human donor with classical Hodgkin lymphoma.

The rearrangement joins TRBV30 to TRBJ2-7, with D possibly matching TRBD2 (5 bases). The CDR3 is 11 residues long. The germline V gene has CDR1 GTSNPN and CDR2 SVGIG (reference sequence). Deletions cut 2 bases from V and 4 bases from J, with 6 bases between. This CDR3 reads CAWSQRYEQYF. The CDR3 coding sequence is TGTGCCTGGAGTCAGCGGTACGAGCAGTACTTC.

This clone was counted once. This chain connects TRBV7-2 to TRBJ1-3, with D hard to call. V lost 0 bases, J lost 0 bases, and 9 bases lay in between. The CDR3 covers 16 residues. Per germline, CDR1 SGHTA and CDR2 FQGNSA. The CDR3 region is CASSLAGSVSGNTIYF. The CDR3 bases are TGTGCCAGCAGCTTAGCGGGCAGCGTCTCTGGAAACACCATATATTTT.

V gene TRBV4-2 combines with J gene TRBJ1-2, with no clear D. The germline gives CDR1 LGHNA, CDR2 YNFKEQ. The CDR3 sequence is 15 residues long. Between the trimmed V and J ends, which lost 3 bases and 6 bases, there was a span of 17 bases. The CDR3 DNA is TGTGCCAGCAGCCAGACGTTGGGTGCTAAGGATGGCTACACCTTC. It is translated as CASSQTLGAKDGYTF.

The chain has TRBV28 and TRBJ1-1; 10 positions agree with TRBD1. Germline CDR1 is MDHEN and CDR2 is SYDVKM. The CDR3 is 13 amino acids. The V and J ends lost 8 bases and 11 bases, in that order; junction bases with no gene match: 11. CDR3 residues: CASGRDRGKAAFF. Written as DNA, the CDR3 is TGTGCCAGCGGACGGGACAGGGGAAAAGCGGCTTTCTTT.

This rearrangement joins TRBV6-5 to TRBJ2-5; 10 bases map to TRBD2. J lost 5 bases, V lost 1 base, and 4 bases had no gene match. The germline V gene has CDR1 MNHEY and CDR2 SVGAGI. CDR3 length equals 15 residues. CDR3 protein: CASSYWTSGGETQYF. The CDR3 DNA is TGTGCCAGCAGTTACTGGACTAGCGGTGGGGAGACCCAGTACTTC.

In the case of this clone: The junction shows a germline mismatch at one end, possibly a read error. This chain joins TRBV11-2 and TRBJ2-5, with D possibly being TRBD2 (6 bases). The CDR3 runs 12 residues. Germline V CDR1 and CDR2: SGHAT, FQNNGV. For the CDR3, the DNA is TGTGCCAGCAGCTTAGCGGGAGAGGCCCAGTACTTC. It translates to CASSLAGEAQYF.

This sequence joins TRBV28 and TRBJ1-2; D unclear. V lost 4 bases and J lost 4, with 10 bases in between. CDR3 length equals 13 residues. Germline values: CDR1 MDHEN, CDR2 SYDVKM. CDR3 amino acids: CASSSAPVYGYTF. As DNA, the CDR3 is TGTGCCAGCAGTTCCGCCCCGGTCTATGGCTACACCTTC.

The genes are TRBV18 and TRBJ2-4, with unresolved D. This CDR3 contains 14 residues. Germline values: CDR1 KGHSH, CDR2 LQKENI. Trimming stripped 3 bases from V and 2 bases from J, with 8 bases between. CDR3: CASSPGSTKNIQYF. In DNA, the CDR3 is TGTGCCAGCTCACCCGGCAGCACCAAAAACATTCAGTACTTC.

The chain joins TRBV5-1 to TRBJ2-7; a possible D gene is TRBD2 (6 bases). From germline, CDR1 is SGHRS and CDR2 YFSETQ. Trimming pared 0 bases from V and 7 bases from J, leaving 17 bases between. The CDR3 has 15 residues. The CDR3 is CASSLAVATGGEQYF. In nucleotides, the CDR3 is TGCGCCAGCAGCTTGGCTGTCGCCACCGGAGGGGAGCAGTACTTC.